This T cell receptor beta chain was obtained from a study of blood T cells in healthy people across ages. This clonotype turned up a few times. The trim removed 3 bases at V and 9 bases at J, leaving 11 bases unmatched. CDR1 is ENHRY, CDR2 SYGVKD, per germline. The CDR3 consists of 15 residues. A sample-barcoded 5' primer and a J-beta primer mix were used in a second PCR of about 7 to 11 cycles. The template-switch adaptor was a 5' adaptor with 12 random nucleotides. It tagged each cDNA molecule. MiXCR, run by TCRdb on the 5' RACE reads, gives a single entry per CDR3 protein. The sample lists over a million distinct CDR3 sequences, around 43% occurring once.

The sequenced sample was blood. The chain carries TRBV10-3 and TRBJ2-1; 7 nucleotides align to TRBD2. The receptor comes from a woman aged 55-69 years in good health. CDR3 residues: CAISDWGEGRGEQFF. CDR3 coding DNA: TGTGCCATCAGTGATTGGGGGGAGGGCCGCGGTGAGCAGTTCTTC.